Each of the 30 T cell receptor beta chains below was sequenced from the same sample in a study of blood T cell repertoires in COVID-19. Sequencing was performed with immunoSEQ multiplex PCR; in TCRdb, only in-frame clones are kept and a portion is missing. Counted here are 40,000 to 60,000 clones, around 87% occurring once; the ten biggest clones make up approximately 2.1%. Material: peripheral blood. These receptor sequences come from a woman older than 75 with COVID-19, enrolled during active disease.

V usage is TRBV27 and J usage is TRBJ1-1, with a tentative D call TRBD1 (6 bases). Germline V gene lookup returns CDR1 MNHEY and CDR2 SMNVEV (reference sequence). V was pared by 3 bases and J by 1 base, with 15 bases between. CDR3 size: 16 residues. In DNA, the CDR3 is TGTGCCAGCAGTTTGATGGGAGGGGGGGCGAACACTGAAGCTTTCTTT. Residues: CASSLMGGGANTEAFF.

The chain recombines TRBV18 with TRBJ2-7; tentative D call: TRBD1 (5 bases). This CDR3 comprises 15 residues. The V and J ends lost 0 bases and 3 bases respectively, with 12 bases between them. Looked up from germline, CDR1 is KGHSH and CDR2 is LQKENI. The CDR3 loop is CASSPPQGSSYEQYF. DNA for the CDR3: TGTGCCAGCTCACCACCCCAGGGATCGAGCTACGAGCAGTACTTC.

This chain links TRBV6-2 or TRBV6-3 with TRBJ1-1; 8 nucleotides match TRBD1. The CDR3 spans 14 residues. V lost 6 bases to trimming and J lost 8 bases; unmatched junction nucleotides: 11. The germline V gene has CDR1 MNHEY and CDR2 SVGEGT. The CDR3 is CASSRTGRAVEAFF. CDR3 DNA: TGTGCCAGCAGCCGGACAGGGCGGGCGGTGGAAGCTTTCTTT.

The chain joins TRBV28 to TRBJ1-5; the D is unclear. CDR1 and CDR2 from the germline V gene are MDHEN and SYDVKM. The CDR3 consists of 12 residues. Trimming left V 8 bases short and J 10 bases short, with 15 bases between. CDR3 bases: TGTGCCAGCGAGAGGACTACTCAACCCCAGCATTTT. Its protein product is CASERTTQPQHF.

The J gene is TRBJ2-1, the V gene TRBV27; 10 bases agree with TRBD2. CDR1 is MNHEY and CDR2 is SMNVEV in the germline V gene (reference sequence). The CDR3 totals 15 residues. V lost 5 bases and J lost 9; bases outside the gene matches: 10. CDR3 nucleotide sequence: TGTGCCAGCAGTATTCTAGCGGGAGTCGGCGGTGAGCAGTTCTTC. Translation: CASSILAGVGGEQFF.

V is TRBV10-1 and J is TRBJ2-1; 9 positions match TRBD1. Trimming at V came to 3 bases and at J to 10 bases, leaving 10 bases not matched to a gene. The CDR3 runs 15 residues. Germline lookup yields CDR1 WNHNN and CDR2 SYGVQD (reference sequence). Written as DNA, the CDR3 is TGCGCCAGCAGTGATTCGGGACAGGGATGGTTAGAGCAGTTCTTC. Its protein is CASSDSGQGWLEQFF.

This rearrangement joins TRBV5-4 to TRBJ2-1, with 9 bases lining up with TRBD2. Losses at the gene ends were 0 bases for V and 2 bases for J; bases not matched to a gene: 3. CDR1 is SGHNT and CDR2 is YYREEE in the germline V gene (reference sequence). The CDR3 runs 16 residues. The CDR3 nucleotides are TGTGCCAGCAGCTTGGGGCGGGGGGGCACCTACAATGAGCAGTTCTTC. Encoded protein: CASSLGRGGTYNEQFF.

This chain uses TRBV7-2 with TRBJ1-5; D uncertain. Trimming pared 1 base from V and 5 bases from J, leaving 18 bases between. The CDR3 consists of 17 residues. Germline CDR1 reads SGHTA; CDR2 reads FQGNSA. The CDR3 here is CASSLVAETFRDQPQHF. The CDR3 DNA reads TGTGCCAGCAGCTTAGTAGCGGAGACCTTTAGAGATCAGCCCCAGCATTTT.

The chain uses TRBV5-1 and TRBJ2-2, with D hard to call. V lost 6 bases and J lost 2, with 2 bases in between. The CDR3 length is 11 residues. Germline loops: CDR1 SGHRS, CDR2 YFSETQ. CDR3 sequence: CASTNTGELFF. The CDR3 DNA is TGCGCCAGCACAAACACCGGGGAGCTGTTTTTT.

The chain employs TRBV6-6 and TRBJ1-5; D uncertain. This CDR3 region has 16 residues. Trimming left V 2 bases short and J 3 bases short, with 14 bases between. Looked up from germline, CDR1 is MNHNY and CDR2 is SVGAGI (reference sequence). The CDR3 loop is CASSYGQATLNQPQHF. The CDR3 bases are TGTGCCAGCAGTTACGGGCAGGCTACTCTCAATCAGCCCCAGCATTTT.

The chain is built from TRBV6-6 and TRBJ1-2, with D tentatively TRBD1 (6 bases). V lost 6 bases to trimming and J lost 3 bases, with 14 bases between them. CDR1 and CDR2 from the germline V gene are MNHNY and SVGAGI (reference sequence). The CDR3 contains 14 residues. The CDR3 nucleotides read TGTGCCAGCAGGCCACTGGGGGCCTACTATGGCTACACCTTC. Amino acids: CASRPLGAYYGYTF.

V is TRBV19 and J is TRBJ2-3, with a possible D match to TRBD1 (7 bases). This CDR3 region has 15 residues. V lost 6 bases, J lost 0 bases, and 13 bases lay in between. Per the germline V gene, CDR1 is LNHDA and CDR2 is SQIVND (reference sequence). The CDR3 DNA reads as TGTGCCAGTAGACACAGGGGACTGAGCACAGATACGCAGTATTTT. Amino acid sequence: CASRHRGLSTDTQYF. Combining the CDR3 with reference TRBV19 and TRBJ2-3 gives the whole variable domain DGGITQSPKYLFRKEGQNVTLSCEQNLNHDAMYWYRQDPGQGLRLIYYSQIVNDFQKGDIAEGYSVSREKKESFPLTVTSAQKNPTAFYLCASRHRGLSTDTQYFGPGTRLTVL.

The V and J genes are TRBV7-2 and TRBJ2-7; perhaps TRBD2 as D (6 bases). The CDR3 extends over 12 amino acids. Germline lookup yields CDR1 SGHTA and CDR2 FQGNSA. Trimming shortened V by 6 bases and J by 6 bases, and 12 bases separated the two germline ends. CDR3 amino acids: CASSLYGGEQYF. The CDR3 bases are TGTGCCAGCAGTCTTTACGGGGGCGAGCAGTACTTC.

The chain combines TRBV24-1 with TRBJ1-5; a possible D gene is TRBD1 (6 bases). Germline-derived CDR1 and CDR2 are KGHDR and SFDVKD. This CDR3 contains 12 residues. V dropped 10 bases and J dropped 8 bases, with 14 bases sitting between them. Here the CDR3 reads CATSQGPKPQHF. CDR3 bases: TGTGCCACGAGCCAGGGGCCCAAGCCCCAGCATTTT.

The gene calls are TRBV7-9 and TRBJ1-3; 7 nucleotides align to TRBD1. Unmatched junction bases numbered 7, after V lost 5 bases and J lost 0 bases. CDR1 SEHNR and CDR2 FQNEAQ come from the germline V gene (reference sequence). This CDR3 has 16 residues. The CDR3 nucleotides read TGTGCCAGCAGCAGAGACAGGGCGTACTCTGGAAACACCATATATTTT. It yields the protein CASSRDRAYSGNTIYF.

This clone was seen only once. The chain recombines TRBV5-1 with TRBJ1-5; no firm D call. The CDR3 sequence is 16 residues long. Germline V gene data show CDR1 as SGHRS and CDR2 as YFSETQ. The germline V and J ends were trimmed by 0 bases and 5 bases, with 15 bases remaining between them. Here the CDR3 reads CASSLAPDRGDQPQHF. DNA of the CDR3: TGCGCCAGCAGCTTGGCCCCTGATCGTGGAGATCAGCCCCAGCATTTT.

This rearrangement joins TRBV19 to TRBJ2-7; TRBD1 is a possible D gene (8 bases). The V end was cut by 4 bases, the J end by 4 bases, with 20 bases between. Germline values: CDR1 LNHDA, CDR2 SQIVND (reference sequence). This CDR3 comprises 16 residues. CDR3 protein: CASSKKPGQGGYEQYF. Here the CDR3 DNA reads TGTGCCAGTAGTAAAAAGCCCGGACAGGGAGGGTACGAGCAGTACTTC.

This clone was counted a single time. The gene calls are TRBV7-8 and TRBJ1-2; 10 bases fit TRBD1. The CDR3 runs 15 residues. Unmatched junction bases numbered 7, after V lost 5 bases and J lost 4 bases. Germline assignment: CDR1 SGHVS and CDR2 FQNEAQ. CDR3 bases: TGTGCCAGCAGCGTTGACAGGGGGCAGCGCTATGGCTACACCTTC. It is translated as CASSVDRGQRYGYTF.

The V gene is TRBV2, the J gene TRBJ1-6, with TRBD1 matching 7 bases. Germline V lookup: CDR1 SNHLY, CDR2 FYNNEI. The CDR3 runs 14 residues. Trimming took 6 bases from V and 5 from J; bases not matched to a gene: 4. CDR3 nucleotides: TGTGCCAGCAGGGGACAGTCCAATAATTCACCCCTCCACTTT. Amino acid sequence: CASRGQSNNSPLHF.

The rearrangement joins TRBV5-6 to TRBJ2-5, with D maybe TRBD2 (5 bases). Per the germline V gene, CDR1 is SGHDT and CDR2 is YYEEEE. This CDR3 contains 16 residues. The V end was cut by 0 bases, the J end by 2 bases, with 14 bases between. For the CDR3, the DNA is TGTGCCAGCAGCTTGGCGGGAATAAGGGTGCAAGAGACCCAGTACTTC. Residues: CASSLAGIRVQETQYF.

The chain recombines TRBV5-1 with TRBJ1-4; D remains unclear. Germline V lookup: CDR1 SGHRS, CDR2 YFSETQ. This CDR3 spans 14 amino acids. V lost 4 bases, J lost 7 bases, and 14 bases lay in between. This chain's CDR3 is CASSPGEYGEKLFF. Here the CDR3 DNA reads TGCGCCAGCAGCCCTGGGGAGTACGGTGAAAAACTGTTTTTT.

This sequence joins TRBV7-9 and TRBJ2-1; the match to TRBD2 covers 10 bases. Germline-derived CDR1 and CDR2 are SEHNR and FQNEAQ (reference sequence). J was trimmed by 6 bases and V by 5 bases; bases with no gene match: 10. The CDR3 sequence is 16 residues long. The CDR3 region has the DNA TGTGCCAGCAGCAAGGGTGGGACTAGCGTAACCAATGAGCAGTTCTTC. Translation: CASSKGGTSVTNEQFF.

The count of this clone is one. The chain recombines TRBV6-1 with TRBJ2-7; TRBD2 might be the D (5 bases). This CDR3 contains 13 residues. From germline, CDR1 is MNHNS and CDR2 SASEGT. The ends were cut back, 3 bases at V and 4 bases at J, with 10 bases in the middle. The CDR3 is CASSDRRGYEQYF. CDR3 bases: TGTGCCAGCAGTGACCGCCGGGGTTACGAGCAGTACTTC.

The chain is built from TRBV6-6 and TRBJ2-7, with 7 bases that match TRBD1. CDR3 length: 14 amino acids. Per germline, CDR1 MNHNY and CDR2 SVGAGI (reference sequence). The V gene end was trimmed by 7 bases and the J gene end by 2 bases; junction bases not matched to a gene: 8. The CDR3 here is CASNPGGSAYEQYF. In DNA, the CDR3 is TGTGCCAGCAACCCAGGGGGAAGCGCCTACGAGCAGTACTTC.

This chain's CDR3 is CASSQQTSGKAYEQYF. CDR3 nucleotides: TGTGCCAGCAGCCAACAGACTAGCGGGAAAGCCTACGAGCAGTACTTC. V and J are TRBV4-2 and TRBJ2-7; TRBD2 matches 11 bases. The germline gives CDR1 LGHNA, CDR2 YNFKEQ. Unmatched junction bases numbered 5, after V lost 2 bases and J lost 2 bases. This CDR3 is 16 amino acids long.

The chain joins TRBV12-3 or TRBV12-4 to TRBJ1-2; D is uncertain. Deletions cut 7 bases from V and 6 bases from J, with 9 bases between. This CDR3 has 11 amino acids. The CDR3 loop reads CASNNYHGYTF. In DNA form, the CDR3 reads TGTGCCAGCAACAATTACCATGGCTACACCTTC.

The CDR3 nucleotides read TGCGCCAGCAGCTGGGGACAGGGCCGAGGAAACACCATATATTTT. This sequence encodes CASSWGQGRGNTIYF. The chain employs TRBV5-1 and TRBJ1-3, with 9 bases matching TRBD1. The V gene end was trimmed by 3 bases and the J gene end by 4 bases; junction bases not matched to a gene: 5. There are 15 residues in the CDR3. Germline V gene sequence: CDR1 SGHRS, CDR2 YFSETQ. The variable domain in full, with the rest retrieved from reference TRBV5-1 and TRBJ1-3, is KAGVTQTPRYLIKTRGQQVTLSCSPISGHRSVSWYQQTPGQGLQFLFEYFSETQRNKGNFPGRFSGRQFSNSRSEMNVSTLELGDSALYLCASSWGQGRGNTIYFGEGSWLTVV.

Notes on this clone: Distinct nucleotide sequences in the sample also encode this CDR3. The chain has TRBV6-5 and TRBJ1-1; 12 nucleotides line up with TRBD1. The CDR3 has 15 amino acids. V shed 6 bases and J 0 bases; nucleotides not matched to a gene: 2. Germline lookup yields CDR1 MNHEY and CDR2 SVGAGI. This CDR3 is CASSRDRGLNTEAFF. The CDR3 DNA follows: TGTGCCAGCAGCCGGGACAGGGGGCTGAACACTGAAGCTTTCTTT.

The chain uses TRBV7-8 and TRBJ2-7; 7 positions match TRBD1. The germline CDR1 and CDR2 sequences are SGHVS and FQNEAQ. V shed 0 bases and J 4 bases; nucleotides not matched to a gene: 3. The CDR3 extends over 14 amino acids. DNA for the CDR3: TGTGCCAGCAGCTTAGCCGACAGGGTATACGAGCAGTACTTC. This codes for CASSLADRVYEQYF.

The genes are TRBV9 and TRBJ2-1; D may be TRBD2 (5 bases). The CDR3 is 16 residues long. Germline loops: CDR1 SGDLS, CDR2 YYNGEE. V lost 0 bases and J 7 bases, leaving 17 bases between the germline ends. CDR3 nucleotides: TGTGCCAGCAGCGTAGTGCCTAGCACCAAGGGAAATGAGCAGTTCTTC. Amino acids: CASSVVPSTKGNEQFF.